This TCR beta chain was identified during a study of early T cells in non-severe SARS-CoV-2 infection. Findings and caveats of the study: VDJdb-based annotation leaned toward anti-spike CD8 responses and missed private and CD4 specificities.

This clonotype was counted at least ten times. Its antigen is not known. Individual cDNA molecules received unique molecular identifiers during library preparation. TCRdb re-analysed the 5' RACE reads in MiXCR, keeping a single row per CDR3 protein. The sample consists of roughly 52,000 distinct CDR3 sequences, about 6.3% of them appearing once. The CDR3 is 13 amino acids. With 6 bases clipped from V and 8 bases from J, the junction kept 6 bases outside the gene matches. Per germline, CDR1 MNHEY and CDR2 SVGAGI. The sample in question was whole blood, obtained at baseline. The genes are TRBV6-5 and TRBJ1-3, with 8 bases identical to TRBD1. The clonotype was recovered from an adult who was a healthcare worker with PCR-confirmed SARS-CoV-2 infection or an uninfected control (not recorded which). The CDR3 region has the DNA TGTGCCAGCAGAAGGACAGGGATGGACACCATATATTTT. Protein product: CASRRTGMDTIYF.